This TCR beta chain was identified during a study of cytomegalovirus exposure and HLA in healthy donors. Study-level background: Unique TCRs numbering some 80 million, obtained from HLA-typed donors, made up an early data release.

Study outcomes and limitations: Evidence from a later analysis indicated that most CMV-associated TCR beta chains looked HLA-restricted. TCR beta V segments were, for the most part, productive about 87% or about 30% of the time in an earlier analysis.

In regard to this clone: The antigen remains undetermined.

Researchers ran the PCR with 60 Vbeta and 13 Jbeta primers. Data came from immunoSEQ multiplex PCR; TCRdb stores just in-frame clones and leaves some out. The sample holds under 85,000 clones, approximately 68% seen once. Between the trimmed V and J ends, which lost 2 bases and 4 bases, there was a span of 8 bases. The CDR3 contains 14 residues. Germline V gene sequence: CDR1 LNHDA, CDR2 SQIVND (reference sequence). This receptor was identified in a woman aged 25 to 39 in good health and CMV-seronegative. The sequencing input was PBMCs. The gene calls are TRBV19 and TRBJ1-4; D not certain. DNA for the CDR3: TGTGCCAGTAGTATACACAGAGTTAATGAAAAACTGTTTTTT. This sequence encodes CASSIHRVNEKLFF. The full variable domain, its missing parts supplied by reference TRBV19 and TRBJ1-4, is DGGITQSPKYLFRKEGQNVTLSCEQNLNHDAMYWYRQDPGQGLRLIYYSQIVNDFQKGDIAEGYSVSREKKESFPLTVTSAQKNPTAFYLCASSIHRVNEKLFFGSGTQLSVL.